The 17 T cell receptor beta chains listed next were all sequenced from one sample in a study of OX40 agonist ivuxolimab in advanced cancers. Repertoires were generated with immunoSEQ multiplex PCR, while TCRdb's copy carries only in-frame clones and drops some. The profile shows 80,000 or so clones, approximately 85% of them singletons. The material sequenced was CD4+ or CD8+ T cells sorted from blood, taken in a trial of the OX40 agonist ivuxolimab. The receptors originated from an adult with an advanced solid tumor such as melanoma, head and neck, liver or kidney cancer.

The chain recombines TRBV7-9 with TRBJ2-5; 7 nucleotides line up with TRBD1. Trimming at V came to 4 bases and at J to 5 bases, leaving 10 bases not matched to a gene. The CDR3 spans 15 residues. Germline CDR1 SEHNR, CDR2 FQNEAQ (reference sequence). The DNA of the CDR3 is TGTGCCAGCAGCTCGCCGACAGGGTGGATCGAGACCCAGTACTTC. It codes for CASSSPTGWIETQYF.

In its sample, this clone was seen a few times. The V call is TRBV5-6, the J call TRBJ2-7, with D possibly being TRBD1 or TRBD2 (5 bases each). The CDR3 has 15 amino acids. The V gene's germline CDR1 is SGHDT and CDR2 YYEEEE. Trimming left V 5 bases short and J 3 bases short, with 18 bases between. As DNA, the CDR3 is TGTGCCAGCAGGGTATTCGGGACGGGGAACTACGAGCAGTACTTC. It codes for CASRVFGTGNYEQYF.

This chain connects TRBV27 to TRBJ1-2; 9 nucleotides match TRBD1. Looked up from germline, CDR1 is MNHEY and CDR2 is SMNVEV (reference sequence). V gave up 6 bases and J gave up 7 bases; unmatched junction bases: 9. This CDR3 comprises 14 residues. CDR3 DNA sequence: TGTGCCAGCAGATCCCACAGGGGGCAGCTTGGCTACACCTTC. This gives the protein CASRSHRGQLGYTF.

The chain carries TRBV6-5 and TRBJ1-1; no reliable D call. Deletions cut 4 bases from V and 0 bases from J, with 9 bases between. Germline values: CDR1 MNHEY, CDR2 SVGAGI. This CDR3 is built from 14 residues. The CDR3 protein is CASSSAGMNTEAFF. The CDR3 DNA follows: TGTGCCAGCAGTTCGGCGGGGATGAACACTGAAGCTTTCTTT.

The chain has TRBV5-1 and TRBJ2-4; possibly TRBD1 for D (6 bases). Germline CDR1 and CDR2: SGHRS and YFSETQ. The V and J ends lost 0 bases and 7 bases respectively, with 14 bases between them. CDR3 length: 15 residues. This chain's CDR3 is CASSLGTEGVNIQYF. DNA for the CDR3: TGCGCCAGCAGCTTGGGGACCGAGGGGGTGAACATTCAGTACTTC.

This clone was seen a single time. The CDR3 spells CASSPSGVDTQYF. In DNA form, the CDR3 reads TGTGCCAGCAGCCCCAGTGGGGTAGATACGCAGTATTTT. The chain joins TRBV14 to TRBJ2-3, with no clear D. Trimming removed 4 bases at V and 5 bases at J, with 10 bases between. The CDR3 length is 13 residues. Germline assignment: CDR1 SGHDN and CDR2 FVKESK. Drawing the rest from reference TRBV14 and TRBJ2-3, the complete variable domain is EAGVTQFPSHSVIEKGQTVTLRCDPISGHDNLYWYRRVMGKEIKFLLHFVKESKQDESGMPNNRFLAERTGGTYSTLKVQPAELEDSGVYFCASSPSGVDTQYFGPGTRLTVL.

A single count supports this clone. The chain carries TRBV7-2 and TRBJ1-2; TRBD1 matches 8 bases. V lost 5 bases, J lost 5 bases, and 10 bases stayed unmatched. The CDR3 extends over 15 amino acids. CDR1 is SGHTA, CDR2 FQGNSA, per germline. The CDR3 DNA reads TGTGCCAGCAGCAACGGCGGACAGGGCCGGTATGGCTACACCTTC. Translated, it gives CASSNGGQGRYGYTF.

The genes are TRBV5-1 and TRBJ2-5; D might be TRBD2 (5 bases). Germline V gene lookup returns CDR1 SGHRS and CDR2 YFSETQ. The CDR3 runs to 17 residues. V dropped 4 bases and J dropped 7 bases, with 26 bases sitting between them. The CDR3 loop reads CASSRRGATQKEGTQYF. The CDR3 nucleotides are TGCGCCAGCAGCCGGCGAGGAGCTACCCAAAAAGAGGGGACCCAGTACTTC.

The V gene is TRBV6-1, the J gene TRBJ2-1, with D maybe TRBD2 (6 bases). Trimming pared 0 bases from V and 8 bases from J, leaving 11 bases between. The CDR3 is 14 residues long. CDR1 and CDR2 from the germline V gene are MNHNS and SASEGT. The CDR3 is CASSEAGRIYEQFF. DNA of the CDR3: TGTGCCAGCAGTGAAGCGGGGAGGATCTATGAGCAGTTCTTC.

The table lists this clone with a few counts. V usage is TRBV27 and J usage is TRBJ1-3; D call uncertain. Trimming took off 10 bases at V and 0 bases at J, with 10 bases between the two ends. This CDR3 comprises 13 residues. The germline V gene has CDR1 MNHEY and CDR2 SMNVEV (reference sequence). CDR3 in DNA: TGTGCCACTAAAAGGGCCTCTGGAAACACCATATATTTT. Its protein product is CATKRASGNTIYF.

The gene calls are TRBV27 and TRBJ2-2, with a tentative D call TRBD2 (6 bases). Germline V gives CDR1 MNHEY, CDR2 SMNVEV (reference sequence). The V end was cut by 10 bases, the J end by 1 base, with 19 bases between. The length of the CDR3 is 16 residues. The CDR3 DNA sequence: TGTGCCATCCGCCCCAATAGCGGAAAGAACACCGGGGAGCTGTTTTTT. Protein: CAIRPNSGKNTGELFF.

The chain employs TRBV19 and TRBJ2-7; TRBD1 aligns across 9 bases. The germline V gene encodes CDR1 LNHDA and CDR2 SQIVND (reference sequence). The CDR3 covers 15 residues. J lost 1 base, V lost 10 bases, and 11 bases had no gene match. CDR3 nucleotides: TGTGCCACCTCTAGGCCGGGACAGGGTTCCTACGAGCAGTACTTC. Its translation: CATSRPGQGSYEQYF.

The V and J genes are TRBV10-3 and TRBJ2-1; 13 bases map to TRBD2. Germline CDR1 ENHRY, CDR2 SYGVKD. Losses at the gene ends were 2 bases for V and 6 bases for J; bases not matched to a gene: 4. The CDR3 consists of 16 residues. The chain's CDR3 is CAISEGLAGAGNEQFF. The CDR3 DNA sequence: TGTGCCATCAGTGAGGGACTAGCGGGAGCGGGCAATGAGCAGTTCTTC.

The V gene is TRBV18, the J gene TRBJ1-2; no clear D gene. V lost 0 bases, J lost 8 bases, and 10 bases lay in between. Germline V lookup: CDR1 KGHSH, CDR2 LQKENI. The CDR3 is made up of 13 amino acids. CDR3: CASSPPNEFGYTF. For the CDR3, the DNA is TGTGCCAGCTCACCACCTAATGAATTCGGCTACACCTTC.

V usage is TRBV4-1 and J usage is TRBJ1-2, with D unclear. The CDR3 covers 14 residues. Trimming removed 5 bases from V and 7 bases from J, with 17 bases in between. CDR1 is MGHRA and CDR2 is YSYEKL in the germline V gene. CDR3 nucleotides: TGCGCCAGCAGCTCCGAGCGGGGATTGGGTGGCTACACCTTC. The encoded protein is CASSSERGLGGYTF.

This clone was seen a single time. The chain links TRBV18 to TRBJ1-5, with a weak D call TRBD1 (6 bases). Looked up from germline, CDR1 is KGHSH and CDR2 is LQKENI. With 3 bases removed from V and 1 base from J, the gap between germline ends came to 13 bases. This CDR3 has 16 amino acids. CDR3 nucleotides: TGTGCCAGCTCACCTCTAGGGGGGTCGAGCAATCAGCCCCAGCATTTT. It is translated as CASSPLGGSSNQPQHF.

The rearrangement uses TRBV4-3 and TRBJ2-1, with a weak D call TRBD2 (5 bases). The length of the CDR3 is 15 residues. V shed 4 bases and J shed 1 base, with 11 bases lying between them. The germline V gene has CDR1 LGHNA and CDR2 YSLEER. The CDR3 here is CASSLRPGSYNEQFF. Written as DNA, the CDR3 is TGCGCCAGCAGCCTCCGACCGGGATCCTACAATGAGCAGTTCTTC.